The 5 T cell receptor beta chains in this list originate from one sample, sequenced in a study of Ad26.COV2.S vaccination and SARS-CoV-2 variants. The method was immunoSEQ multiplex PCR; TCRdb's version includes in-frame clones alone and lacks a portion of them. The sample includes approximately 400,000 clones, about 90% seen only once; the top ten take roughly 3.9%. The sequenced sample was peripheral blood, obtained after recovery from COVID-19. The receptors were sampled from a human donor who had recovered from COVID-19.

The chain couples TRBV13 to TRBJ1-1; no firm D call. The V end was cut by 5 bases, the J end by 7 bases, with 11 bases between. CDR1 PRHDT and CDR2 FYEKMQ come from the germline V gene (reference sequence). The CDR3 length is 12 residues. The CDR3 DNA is TGTGCCAGCAGCCTAATTACAGATGAAGCTTTCTTT. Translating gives CASSLITDEAFF. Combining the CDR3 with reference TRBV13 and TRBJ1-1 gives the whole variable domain AAGVIQSPRHLIKEKRETATLKCYPIPRHDTVYWYQQGPGQDPQFLISFYEKMQSDKGSIPDRFSAQQFSDYHSELNMSSLELGDSALYFCASSLITDEAFFGQGTRLTVV.

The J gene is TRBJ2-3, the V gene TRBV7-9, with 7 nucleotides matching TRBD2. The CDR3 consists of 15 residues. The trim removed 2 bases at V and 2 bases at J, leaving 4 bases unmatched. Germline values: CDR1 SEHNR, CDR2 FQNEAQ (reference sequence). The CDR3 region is CASSLTGGTTDTQYF. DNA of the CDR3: TGTGCCAGCAGCTTAACGGGAGGTACCACAGATACGCAGTATTTT. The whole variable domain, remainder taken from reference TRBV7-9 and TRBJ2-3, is DTGVSQNPRHKITKRGQNVTFRCDPISEHNRLYWYRQTLGQGPEFLTYFQNEAQLEKSRLLSDRFSAERPKGSFSTLEIQRTEQGDSAMYLCASSLTGGTTDTQYFGPGTRLTVL.

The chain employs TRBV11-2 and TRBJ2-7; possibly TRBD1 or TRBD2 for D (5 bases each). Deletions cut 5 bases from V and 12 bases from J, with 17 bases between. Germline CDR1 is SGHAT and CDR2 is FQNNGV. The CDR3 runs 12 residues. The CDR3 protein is CASSRTREGLYF. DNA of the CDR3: TGTGCCAGCAGCCGAACACGAGAGGGGCTGTACTTC.

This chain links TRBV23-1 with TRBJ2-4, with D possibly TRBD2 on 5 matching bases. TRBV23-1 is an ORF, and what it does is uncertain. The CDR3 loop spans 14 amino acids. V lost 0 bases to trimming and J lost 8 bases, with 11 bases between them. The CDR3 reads CASSQSDLRHIQYF. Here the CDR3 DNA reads TGCGCCAGCAGTCAATCGGACTTGAGGCACATTCAGTACTTC.

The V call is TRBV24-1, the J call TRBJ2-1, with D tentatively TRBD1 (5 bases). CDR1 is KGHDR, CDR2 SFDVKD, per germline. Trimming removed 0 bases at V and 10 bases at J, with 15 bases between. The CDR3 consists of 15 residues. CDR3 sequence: CATSDLADIANEQFF. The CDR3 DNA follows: TGTGCCACCAGTGATTTGGCGGACATTGCCAACGAGCAGTTCTTC.